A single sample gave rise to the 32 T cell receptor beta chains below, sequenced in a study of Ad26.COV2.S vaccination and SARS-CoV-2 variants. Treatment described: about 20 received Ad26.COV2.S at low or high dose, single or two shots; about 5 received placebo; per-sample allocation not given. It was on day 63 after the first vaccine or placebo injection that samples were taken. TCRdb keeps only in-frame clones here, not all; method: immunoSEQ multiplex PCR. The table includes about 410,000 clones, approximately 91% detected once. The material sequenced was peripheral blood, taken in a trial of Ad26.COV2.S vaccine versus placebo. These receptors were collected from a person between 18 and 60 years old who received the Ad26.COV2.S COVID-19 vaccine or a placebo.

Written as DNA, the CDR3 is TGTGCCAGCAGTAGGGTTACTGGGGCCAACGTCCTGACTTTC. This sequence encodes CASSRVTGANVLTF. The J gene is TRBJ2-6, the V gene TRBV6-5, with D unresolved. This CDR3 comprises 14 residues. The germline V and J ends were trimmed by 5 bases and 2 bases, with 7 bases remaining between them. Germline V gives CDR1 MNHEY, CDR2 SVGAGI.

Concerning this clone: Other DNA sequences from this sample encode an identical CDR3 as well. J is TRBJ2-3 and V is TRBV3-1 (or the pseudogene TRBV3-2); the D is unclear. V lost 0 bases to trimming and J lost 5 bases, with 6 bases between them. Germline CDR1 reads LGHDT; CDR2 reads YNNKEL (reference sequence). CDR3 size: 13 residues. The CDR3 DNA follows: TGTGCCAGCAGCCAAGATAAAGGAGATACGCAGTATTTT. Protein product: CASSQDKGDTQYF.

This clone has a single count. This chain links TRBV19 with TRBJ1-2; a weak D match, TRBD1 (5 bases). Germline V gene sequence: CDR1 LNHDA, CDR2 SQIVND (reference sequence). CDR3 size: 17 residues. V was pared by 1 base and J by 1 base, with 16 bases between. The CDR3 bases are TGTGCCAGTAGTATAGGAGGTACAGGACCTCATAACTATGGCTACACCTTC. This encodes CASSIGGTGPHNYGYTF.

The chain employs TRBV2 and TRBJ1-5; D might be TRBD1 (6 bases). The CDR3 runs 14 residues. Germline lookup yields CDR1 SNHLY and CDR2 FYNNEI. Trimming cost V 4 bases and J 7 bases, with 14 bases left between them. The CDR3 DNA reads TGTGCCAGCAGTGCACAGGGCTTTTGGCAGCCCCAGCATTTT. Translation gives CASSAQGFWQPQHF.

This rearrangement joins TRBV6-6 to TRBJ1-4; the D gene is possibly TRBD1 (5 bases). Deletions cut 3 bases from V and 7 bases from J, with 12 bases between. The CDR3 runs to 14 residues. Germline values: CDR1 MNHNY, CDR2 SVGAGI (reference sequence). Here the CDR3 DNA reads TGTGCCAGCAGTTATAGGCAGGGATCTGAAAAACTGTTTTTT. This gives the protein CASSYRQGSEKLFF.

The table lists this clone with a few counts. Here the CDR3 DNA reads TGTGCCAGTAATGGACAGGGGGGACGTCGCAATCAGCCCCAGCATTTT. Amino acid sequence: CASNGQGGRRNQPQHF. The rearrangement uses TRBV19 and TRBJ1-5; 10 bases map to TRBD1. Trimming at V came to 7 bases and at J to 2 bases, leaving 8 bases not matched to a gene. The CDR3 has 16 amino acids. Germline V gene sequence: CDR1 LNHDA, CDR2 SQIVND (reference sequence).

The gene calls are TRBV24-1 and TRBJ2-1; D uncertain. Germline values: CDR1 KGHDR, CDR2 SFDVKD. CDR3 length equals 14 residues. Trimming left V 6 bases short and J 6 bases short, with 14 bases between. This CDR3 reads CATSWAGASNEQFF. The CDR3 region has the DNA TGTGCCACCAGTTGGGCAGGAGCTAGCAATGAGCAGTTCTTC.

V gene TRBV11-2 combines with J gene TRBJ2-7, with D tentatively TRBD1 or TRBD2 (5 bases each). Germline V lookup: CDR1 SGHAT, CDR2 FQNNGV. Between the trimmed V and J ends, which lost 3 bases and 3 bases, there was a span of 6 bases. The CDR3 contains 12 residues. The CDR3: CASSFGGYEQYF. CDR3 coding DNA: TGTGCCAGCAGCTTTGGGGGCTACGAGCAGTACTTC.

CDR3 residues: CASSPGTTFTPEAFF. DNA for the CDR3: TGTGCCAGCAGTCCGGGGACCACCTTCACTCCTGAAGCTTTCTTT. V gene TRBV27 combines with J gene TRBJ1-1; D perhaps matches TRBD1 (5 bases). Trimming took 5 bases from V and 6 from J, leaving 19 bases between them. CDR1 is MNHEY and CDR2 is SMNVEV in the germline V gene (reference sequence). This CDR3 has 15 residues.

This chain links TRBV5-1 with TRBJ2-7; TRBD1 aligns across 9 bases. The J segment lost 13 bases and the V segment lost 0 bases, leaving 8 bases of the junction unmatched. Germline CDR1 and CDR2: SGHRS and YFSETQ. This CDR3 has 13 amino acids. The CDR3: CASSLESEQGAYF. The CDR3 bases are TGCGCCAGCAGCTTGGAATCCGAACAGGGGGCATACTTC.

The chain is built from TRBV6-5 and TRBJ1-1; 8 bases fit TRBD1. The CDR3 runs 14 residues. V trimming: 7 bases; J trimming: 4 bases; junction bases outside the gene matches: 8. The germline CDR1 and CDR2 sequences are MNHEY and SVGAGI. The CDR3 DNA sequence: TGTGCCAGCAAGCCAGGGGGCGAGGGCACTGAAGCTTTCTTT. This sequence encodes CASKPGGEGTEAFF.

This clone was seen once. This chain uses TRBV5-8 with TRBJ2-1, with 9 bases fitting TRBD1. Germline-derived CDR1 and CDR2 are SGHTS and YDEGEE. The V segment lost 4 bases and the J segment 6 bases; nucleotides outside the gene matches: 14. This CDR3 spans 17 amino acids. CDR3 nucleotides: TGTGCCAGCAGCAGCTCCACCGGGACAGGGCTAAGCAATGAGCAGTTCTTC. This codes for CASSSSTGTGLSNEQFF.

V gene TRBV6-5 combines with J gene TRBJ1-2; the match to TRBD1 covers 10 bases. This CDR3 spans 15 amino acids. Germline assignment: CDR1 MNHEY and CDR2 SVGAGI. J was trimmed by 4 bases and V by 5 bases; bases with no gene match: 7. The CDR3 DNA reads TGTGCCAGCAGTCTTGGGGACAGGGGACCCTATGGCTACACCTTC. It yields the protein CASSLGDRGPYGYTF.

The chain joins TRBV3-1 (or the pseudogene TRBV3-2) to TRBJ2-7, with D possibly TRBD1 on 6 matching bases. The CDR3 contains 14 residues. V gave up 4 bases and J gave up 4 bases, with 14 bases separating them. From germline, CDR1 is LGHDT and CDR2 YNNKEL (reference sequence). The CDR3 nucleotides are TGTGCCAGCAGCCCCGGGAAAGGGGGTTACGAGCAGTACTTC. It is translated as CASSPGKGGYEQYF.

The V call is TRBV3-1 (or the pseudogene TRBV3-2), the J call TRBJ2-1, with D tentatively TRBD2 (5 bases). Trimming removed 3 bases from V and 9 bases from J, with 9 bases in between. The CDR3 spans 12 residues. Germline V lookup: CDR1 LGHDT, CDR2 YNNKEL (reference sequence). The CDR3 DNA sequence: TGTGCCAGCAGCCATGGGAGCGTTGAGCAGTTCTTC. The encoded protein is CASSHGSVEQFF.

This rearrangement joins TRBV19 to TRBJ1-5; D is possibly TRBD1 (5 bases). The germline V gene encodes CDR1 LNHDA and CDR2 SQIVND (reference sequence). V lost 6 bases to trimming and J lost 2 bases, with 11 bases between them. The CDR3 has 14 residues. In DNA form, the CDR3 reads TGTGCCAGTAGGGACATACCCGGCAATCAGCCCCAGCATTTT. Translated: CASRDIPGNQPQHF.

Written as DNA, the CDR3 is TGTGCCAGCAAAGGGGACTTCTACGAGCAGTACTTC. Protein sequence: CASKGDFYEQYF. The V and J genes are TRBV2 and TRBJ2-7; D is possibly TRBD2 (6 bases). CDR3 length: 12 residues. Germline V gene lookup returns CDR1 SNHLY and CDR2 FYNNEI. V was cut by 7 bases and J by 3 bases, with 10 bases left in between. Full variable domain (missing parts from reference TRBV2 and TRBJ2-7): EPEVTQTPSHQVTQMGQEVILRCVPISNHLYFYWYRQILGQKVEFLVSFYNNEISEKSEIFDDQFSVERPDGSNFTLKIRSTKLEDSAMYFCASKGDFYEQYFGPGTRLTVT.

The CDR3 coding sequence is TGTGCCAGTAGTATGACAGTTTATGGCTACACCTTC. This translates into CASSMTVYGYTF. This chain uses TRBV19 with TRBJ1-2; D might be TRBD1 (5 bases). Trimming pared 3 bases from V and 5 bases from J, leaving 7 bases between. Germline V gene sequence: CDR1 LNHDA, CDR2 SQIVND (reference sequence). This CDR3 spans 12 amino acids.

The CDR3 DNA is TGTGCCTGGAGTGTACTCGACAGGGCGGATAATTCACCCCTCCACTTT. Amino acids: CAWSVLDRADNSPLHF. The V gene is TRBV30, the J gene TRBJ1-6, with 7 bases matching TRBD1. The CDR3 consists of 16 residues. Germline V gene sequence: CDR1 GTSNPN, CDR2 SVGIG (reference sequence). Trimming removed 0 bases from V and 5 bases from J; junction bases left unmatched: 7. Filled out from reference TRBV30 and TRBJ1-6, the complete variable domain reads SQTIHQWPATLVQPVGSPLSLECTVEGTSNPNLYWYRQAAGRGLQLLFYSVGIGQISSEVPQNLSASRPQDRQFILSSKKLLLSDSGFYLCAWSVLDRADNSPLHFGNGTRLTVT.

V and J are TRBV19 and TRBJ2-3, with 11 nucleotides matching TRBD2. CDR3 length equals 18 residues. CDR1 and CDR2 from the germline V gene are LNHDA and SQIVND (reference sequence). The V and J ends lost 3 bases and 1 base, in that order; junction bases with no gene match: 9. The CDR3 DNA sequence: TGTGCCAGTAGTATCGCTAGCGGGGGGCCGAGGGGCACAGATACGCAGTATTTT. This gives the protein CASSIASGGPRGTDTQYF.

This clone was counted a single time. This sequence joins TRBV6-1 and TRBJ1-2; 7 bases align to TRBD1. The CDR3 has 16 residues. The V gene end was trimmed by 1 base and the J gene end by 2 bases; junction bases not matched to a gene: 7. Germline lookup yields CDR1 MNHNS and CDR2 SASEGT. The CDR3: CASSEVGQPRNYGYTF. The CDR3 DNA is TGTGCCAGCAGTGAAGTGGGACAGCCAAGGAACTATGGCTACACCTTC.

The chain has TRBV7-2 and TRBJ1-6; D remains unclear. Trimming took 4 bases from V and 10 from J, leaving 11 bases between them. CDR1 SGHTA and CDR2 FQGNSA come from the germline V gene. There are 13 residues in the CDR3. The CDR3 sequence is CASSSKTPSPLHF. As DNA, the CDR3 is TGTGCCAGCAGCTCCAAGACCCCATCACCCCTCCACTTT.

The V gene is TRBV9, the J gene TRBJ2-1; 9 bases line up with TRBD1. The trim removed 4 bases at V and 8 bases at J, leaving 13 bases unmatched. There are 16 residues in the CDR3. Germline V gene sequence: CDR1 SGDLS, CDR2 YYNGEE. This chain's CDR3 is CASSPERDRVYDEQFF. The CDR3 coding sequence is TGTGCCAGCAGCCCCGAGCGGGACAGGGTGTACGATGAGCAGTTCTTC. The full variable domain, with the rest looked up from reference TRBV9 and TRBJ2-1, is DSGVTQTPKHLITATGQRVTLRCSPRSGDLSVYWYQQSLDQGLQFLIQYYNGEERAKGNILERFSAQQFPDLHSELNLSSLELGDSALYFCASSPERDRVYDEQFFGPGTRLTVL.

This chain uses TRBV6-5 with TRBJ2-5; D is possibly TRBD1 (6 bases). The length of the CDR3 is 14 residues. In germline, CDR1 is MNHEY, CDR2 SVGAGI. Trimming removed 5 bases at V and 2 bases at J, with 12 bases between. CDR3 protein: CASSRAGQQETQYF. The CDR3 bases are TGTGCCAGCAGTAGGGCAGGACAGCAAGAGACCCAGTACTTC.

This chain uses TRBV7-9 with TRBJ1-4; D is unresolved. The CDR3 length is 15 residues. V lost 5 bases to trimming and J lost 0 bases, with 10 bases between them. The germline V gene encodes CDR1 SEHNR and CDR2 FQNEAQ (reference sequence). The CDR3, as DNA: TGTGCCAGCAGCCCTAGAACACCAACTAATGAAAAACTGTTTTTT. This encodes CASSPRTPTNEKLFF. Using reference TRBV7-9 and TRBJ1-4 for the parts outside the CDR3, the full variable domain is DTGVSQNPRHKITKRGQNVTFRCDPISEHNRLYWYRQTLGQGPEFLTYFQNEAQLEKSRLLSDRFSAERPKGSFSTLEIQRTEQGDSAMYLCASSPRTPTNEKLFFGSGTQLSVL.

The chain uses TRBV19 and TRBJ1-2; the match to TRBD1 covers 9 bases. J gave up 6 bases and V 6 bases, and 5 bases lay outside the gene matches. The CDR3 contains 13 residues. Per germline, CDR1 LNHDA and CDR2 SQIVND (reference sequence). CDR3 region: CASSPRDRDGYTF. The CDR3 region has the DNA TGTGCCAGTAGCCCCCGGGACAGGGATGGCTACACCTTC.

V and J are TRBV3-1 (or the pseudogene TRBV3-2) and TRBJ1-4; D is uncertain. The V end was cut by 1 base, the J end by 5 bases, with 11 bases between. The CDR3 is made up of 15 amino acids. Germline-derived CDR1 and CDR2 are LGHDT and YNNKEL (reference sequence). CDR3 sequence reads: CASSQGRGPNEKLFF. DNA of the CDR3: TGTGCCAGCAGCCAAGGTCGAGGACCCAATGAAAAACTGTTTTTT.

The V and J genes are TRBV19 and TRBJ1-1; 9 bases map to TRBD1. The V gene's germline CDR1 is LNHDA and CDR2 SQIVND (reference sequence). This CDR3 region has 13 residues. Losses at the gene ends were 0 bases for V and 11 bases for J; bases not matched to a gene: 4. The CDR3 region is CASSIEWDRVAFF. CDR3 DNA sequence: TGTGCCAGTAGTATAGAGTGGGACAGGGTTGCTTTCTTT.

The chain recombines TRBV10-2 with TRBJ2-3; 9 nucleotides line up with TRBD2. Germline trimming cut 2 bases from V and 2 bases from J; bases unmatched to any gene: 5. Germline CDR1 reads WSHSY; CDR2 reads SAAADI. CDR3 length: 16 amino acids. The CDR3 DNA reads TGCGCCAGCAGTGAGGCCCTAGCGGGGCTCACAGATACGCAGTATTTT. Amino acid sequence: CASSEALAGLTDTQYF.

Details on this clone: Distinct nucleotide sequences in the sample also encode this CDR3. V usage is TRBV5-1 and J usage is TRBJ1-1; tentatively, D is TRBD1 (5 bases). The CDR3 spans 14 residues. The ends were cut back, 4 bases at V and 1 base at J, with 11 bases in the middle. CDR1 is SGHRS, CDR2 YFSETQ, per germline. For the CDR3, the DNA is TGCGCCAGCAGCATCGGACATAGGAACACTGAAGCTTTCTTT. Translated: CASSIGHRNTEAFF.

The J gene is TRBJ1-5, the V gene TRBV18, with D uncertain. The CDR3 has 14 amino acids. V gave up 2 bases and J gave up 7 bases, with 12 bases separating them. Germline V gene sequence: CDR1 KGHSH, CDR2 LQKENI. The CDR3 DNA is TGTGCCAGCTCACCAGCCATCGTCAGGCAGCCCCAGCATTTT. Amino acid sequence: CASSPAIVRQPQHF.

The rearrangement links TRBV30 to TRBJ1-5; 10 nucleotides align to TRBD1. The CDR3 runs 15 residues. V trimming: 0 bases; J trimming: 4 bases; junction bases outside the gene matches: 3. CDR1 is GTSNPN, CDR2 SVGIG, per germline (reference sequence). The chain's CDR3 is CAWSVMGQGNQPQHF. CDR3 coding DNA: TGTGCCTGGAGTGTTATGGGACAGGGGAATCAGCCCCAGCATTTT.